This section outlines one TCR beta chain sequence together with its context. What it binds is not known. The data were obtained in a study of blood T cells in healthy people across ages. Germline V CDR1 and CDR2: SGHTA, FQGNSA. The CDR3 consists of 15 residues. Trimming took off 5 bases at V and 7 bases at J, with 18 bases between the two ends. Primed by a sample-barcoded 5' primer and a J-beta primer mix, a second PCR proceeded for about 6 to 12 cycles. With 12 random nucleotides, a template-switch adaptor tagged each individual cDNA molecule. TCRdb re-derived calls from the 5' RACE reads in MiXCR, one entry per CDR3 protein. The sample includes 1.5 million to 1.9 million distinct CDR3 sequences, under 55% seen only once; the top ten take roughly 3.7%. All donors came from Russia, were Caucasian and healthy, and spanned ages about 6 to 100. Study conclusions and caveats: Fewer expanded clones and more diversity marked long-lived versus aged donors.

The TCR originated in a woman aged 18-35 years in good health. Sequenced: blood. The chain recombines TRBV7-2 with TRBJ2-1; D tentatively reads TRBD1 or TRBD2 (5 bases each). Here the CDR3 DNA reads TGTGCCAGCAGCCAGTCCTCGGGACGGTATAATGAGCAGTTCTTC. Translation: CASSQSSGRYNEQFF. The full variable domain, in which reference TRBV7-2 and TRBJ2-1 provide the parts outside the CDR3, is GAGVSQSPSNKVTEKGKDVELRCDPISGHTALYWYRQSLGQGLEFLIYFQGNSAPDKSGLPSDRFSAERTGGSVSTLTIQRTQQEDSAVYLCASSQSSGRYNEQFFGPGTRLTVL.